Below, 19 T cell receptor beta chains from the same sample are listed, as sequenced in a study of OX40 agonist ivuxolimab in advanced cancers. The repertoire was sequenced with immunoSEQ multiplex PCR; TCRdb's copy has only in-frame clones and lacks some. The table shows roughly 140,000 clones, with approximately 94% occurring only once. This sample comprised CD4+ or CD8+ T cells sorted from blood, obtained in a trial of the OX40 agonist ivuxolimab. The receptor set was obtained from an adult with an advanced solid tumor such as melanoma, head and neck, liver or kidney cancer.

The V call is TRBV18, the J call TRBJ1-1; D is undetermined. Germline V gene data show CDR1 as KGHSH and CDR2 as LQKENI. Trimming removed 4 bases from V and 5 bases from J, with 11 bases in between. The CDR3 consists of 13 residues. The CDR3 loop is CASSRLRQTEAFF. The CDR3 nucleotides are TGTGCCAGCTCACGTCTCCGGCAGACTGAAGCTTTCTTT.

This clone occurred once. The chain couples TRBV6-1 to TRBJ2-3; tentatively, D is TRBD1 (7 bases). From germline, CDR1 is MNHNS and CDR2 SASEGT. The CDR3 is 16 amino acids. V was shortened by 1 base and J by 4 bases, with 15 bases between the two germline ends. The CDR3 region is CASSEVGGGLADTQYF. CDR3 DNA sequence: TGTGCCAGCAGTGAAGTTGGAGGGGGCTTGGCAGATACGCAGTATTTT.

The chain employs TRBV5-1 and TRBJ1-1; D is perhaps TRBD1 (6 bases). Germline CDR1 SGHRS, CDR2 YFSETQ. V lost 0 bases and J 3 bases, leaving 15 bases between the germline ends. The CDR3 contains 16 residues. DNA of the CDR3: TGCGCCAGCAGCTTGGGTACAGGGTTATCGGACACTGAAGCTTTCTTT. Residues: CASSLGTGLSDTEAFF.

CDR3 amino acids: CASSSDSYEQYF. CDR3 nucleotide sequence: TGTGCCAGCTCATCAGACAGCTACGAGCAGTACTTC. The V call is TRBV18, the J call TRBJ2-7; D may be TRBD1 (5 bases). CDR3 length equals 12 residues. V gave up 5 bases and J gave up 3 bases, with 8 bases separating them. Germline CDR1 is KGHSH and CDR2 is LQKENI.

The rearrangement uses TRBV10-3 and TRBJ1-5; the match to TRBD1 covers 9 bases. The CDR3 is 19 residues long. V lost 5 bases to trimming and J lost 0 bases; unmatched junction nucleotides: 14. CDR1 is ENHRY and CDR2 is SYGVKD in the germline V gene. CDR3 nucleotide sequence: TGTGCCATCAGTCCCGGGACAGGGACAATTCATTATAGCAATCAGCCCCAGCATTTT. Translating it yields CAISPGTGTIHYSNQPQHF.

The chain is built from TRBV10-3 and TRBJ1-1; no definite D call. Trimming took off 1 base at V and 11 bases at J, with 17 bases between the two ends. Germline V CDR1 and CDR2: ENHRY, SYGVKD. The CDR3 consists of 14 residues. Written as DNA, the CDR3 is TGTGCCATCAGTGAGTGGCGGGATCCGGTGGTGGCTTTCTTT. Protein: CAISEWRDPVVAFF.

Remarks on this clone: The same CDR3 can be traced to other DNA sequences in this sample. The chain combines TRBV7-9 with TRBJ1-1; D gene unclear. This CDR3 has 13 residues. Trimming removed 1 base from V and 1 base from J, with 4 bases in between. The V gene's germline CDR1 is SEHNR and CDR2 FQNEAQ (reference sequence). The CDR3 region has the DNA TGTGCCAGCAGCTTAGTGGAGAACACTGAAGCTTTCTTT. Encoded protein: CASSLVENTEAFF.

CDR3 protein: CASRRPGNYGYTF. As DNA, the CDR3 is TGCGCCAGCCGTCGACCGGGAAACTATGGCTACACCTTC. This chain connects TRBV4-1 to TRBJ1-2; unclear D gene. Between the trimmed V and J ends, which lost 8 bases and 2 bases, there was a span of 12 bases. Germline CDR1 reads MGHRA; CDR2 reads YSYEKL. CDR3 length: 13 residues.

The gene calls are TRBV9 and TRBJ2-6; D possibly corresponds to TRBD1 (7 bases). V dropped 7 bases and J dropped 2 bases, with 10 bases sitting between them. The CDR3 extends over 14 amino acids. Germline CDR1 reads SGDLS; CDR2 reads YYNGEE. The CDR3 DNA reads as TGTGCCAGCCAGGGGGGCGCTGGGGCCAACGTCCTGACTTTC. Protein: CASQGGAGANVLTF.

The CDR3 loop is CASSSGFGGYTF. As DNA, the CDR3 is TGCGCCAGCAGTTCAGGGTTCGGTGGCTACACCTTC. V usage is TRBV4-3 and J usage is TRBJ1-2, with D tentatively TRBD1 (5 bases). The CDR3 runs to 12 residues. CDR1 LGHNA and CDR2 YSLEER come from the germline V gene. The ends were cut back, 6 bases at V and 7 bases at J, with 12 bases in the middle.

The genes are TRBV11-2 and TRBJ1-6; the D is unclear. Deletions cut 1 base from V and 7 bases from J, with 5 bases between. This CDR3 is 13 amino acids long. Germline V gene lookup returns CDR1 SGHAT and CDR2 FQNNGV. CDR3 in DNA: TGTGCCAGCAGCTTAGGGACCAATTCACCCCTCCACTTT. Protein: CASSLGTNSPLHF.

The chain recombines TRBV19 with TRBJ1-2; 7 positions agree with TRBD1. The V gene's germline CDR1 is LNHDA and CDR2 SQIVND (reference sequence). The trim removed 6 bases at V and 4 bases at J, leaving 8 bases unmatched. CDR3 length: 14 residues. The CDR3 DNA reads TGTGCCAGTAGCCTAGGGGGCTCGGGCTATGGCTACACCTTC. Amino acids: CASSLGGSGYGYTF.

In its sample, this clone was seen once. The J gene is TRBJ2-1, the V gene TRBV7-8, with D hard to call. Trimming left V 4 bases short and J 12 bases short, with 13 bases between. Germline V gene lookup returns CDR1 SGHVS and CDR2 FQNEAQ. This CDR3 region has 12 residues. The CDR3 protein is CASSSRVSRQFF. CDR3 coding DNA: TGTGCCAGCAGCTCCCGGGTTAGCAGGCAGTTCTTC.

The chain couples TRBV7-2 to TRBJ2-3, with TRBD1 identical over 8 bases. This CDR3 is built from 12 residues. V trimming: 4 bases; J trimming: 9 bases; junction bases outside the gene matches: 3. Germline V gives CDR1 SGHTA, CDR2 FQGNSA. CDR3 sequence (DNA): TGTGCCAGCAGCTCTCGACAGGGGACGCAGTATTTT. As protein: CASSSRQGTQYF.

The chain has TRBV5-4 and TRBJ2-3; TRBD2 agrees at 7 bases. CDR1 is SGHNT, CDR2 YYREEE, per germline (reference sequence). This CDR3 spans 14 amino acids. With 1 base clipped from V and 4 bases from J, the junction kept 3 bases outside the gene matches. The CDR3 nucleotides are TGTGCCAGCAGCTTGAGGCTAGCGGCAGATACGCAGTATTTT. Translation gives CASSLRLAADTQYF.

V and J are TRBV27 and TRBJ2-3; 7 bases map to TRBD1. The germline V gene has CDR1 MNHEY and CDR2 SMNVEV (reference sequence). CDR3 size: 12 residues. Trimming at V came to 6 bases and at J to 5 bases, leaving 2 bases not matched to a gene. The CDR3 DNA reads TGTGCCAGCAGGCCAGGGGGAGATACGCAGTATTTT. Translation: CASRPGGDTQYF.

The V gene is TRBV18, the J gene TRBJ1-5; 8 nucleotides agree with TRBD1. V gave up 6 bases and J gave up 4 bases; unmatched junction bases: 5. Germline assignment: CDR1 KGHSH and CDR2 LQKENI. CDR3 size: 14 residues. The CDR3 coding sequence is TGTGCCAGCTCCCAAACAGGGGGAAATCAGCCCCAGCATTTT. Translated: CASSQTGGNQPQHF.

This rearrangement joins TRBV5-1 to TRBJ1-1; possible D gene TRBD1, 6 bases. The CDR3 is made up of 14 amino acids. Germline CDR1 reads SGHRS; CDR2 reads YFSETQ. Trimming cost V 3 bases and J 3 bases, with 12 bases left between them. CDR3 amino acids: CASSSQGGDTEAFF. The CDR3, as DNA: TGCGCCAGCAGCTCACAGGGAGGAGACACTGAAGCTTTCTTT.

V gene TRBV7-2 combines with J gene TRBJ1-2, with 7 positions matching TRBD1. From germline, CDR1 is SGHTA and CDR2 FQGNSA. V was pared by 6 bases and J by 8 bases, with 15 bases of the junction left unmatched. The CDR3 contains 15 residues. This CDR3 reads CASRSNAQGTLGYTF. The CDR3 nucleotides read TGTGCCAGCAGGTCTAACGCACAGGGGACCCTCGGCTACACCTTC.